This record concerns one TCR beta chain sequence. This entry belongs to a study of shared clonotypes between healthy human individuals. Terminally differentiated effector memory CD45RA+ cells were excluded by CCR7 positive selection of CD45RO-negative cells. Libraries were prepared by immunoSEQ multiplex PCR; TCRdb keeps only in-frame clonotypes and omits some of them. The data hold around 700,000 clones, with about 91% observed a single time. The CDR3 covers 15 residues. V lost 7 bases to trimming and J lost 6 bases, with 18 bases between them. The germline V gene encodes CDR1 SEHNR and CDR2 FQNEAQ (reference sequence).

Sequencing used naive CD8+ T cells sorted from blood. The origin of this receptor is a man aged 25-45 years in good health. The genes are TRBV7-9 and TRBJ2-2, with D possibly matching TRBD2 (5 bases). CDR3 sequence (DNA): TGTGCCAGCACCGAGCGGATTGGATCTGCCGGGGAGCTGTTTTTT. Translated: CASTERIGSAGELFF.